These 27 T cell receptor beta chains were sequenced from one sample in a study of T cells after yellow fever vaccination. TCRdb fed the 5' RACE reads into MiXCR, producing one record per CDR3 protein. This sample yields over 150,000 distinct CDR3 sequences, of which roughly 6.2% are seen a single time; roughly 3% belongs to the top ten. The sequencing here drew on CD4+ T cells sorted from PBMCs, taken on the day of the first yellow fever vaccination. Source of these receptors: a man between 18 and 29 years old who received the YFV17D yellow fever vaccine.

This clonotype was seen repeatedly, ten times or more. The chain is built from TRBV5-6 and TRBJ2-3; 10 bases line up with TRBD2. With V trimmed by 4 bases and J by 4 bases, 9 bases remained unmatched. Germline V gives CDR1 SGHDT, CDR2 YYEEEE. There are 16 residues in the CDR3. The CDR3 DNA follows: TGTGCCAGCAGCCCACCCAGCGGGGGGGCCCCAGATACGCAGTATTTT. This sequence encodes CASSPPSGGAPDTQYF.

This clonotype came up many times. This chain uses TRBV10-3 with TRBJ2-3; D ambiguous. V lost 6 bases, J lost 3 bases, and 7 bases lay in between. Per the germline V gene, CDR1 is ENHRY and CDR2 is SYGVKD. The CDR3 is 12 residues long. The CDR3, as DNA: TGTGCCATCAGAGCCGGGACAGATACGCAGTATTTT. Translation: CAIRAGTDTQYF.

The table lists this clonotype with a few counts. The chain recombines TRBV11-3 with TRBJ2-1; D might be TRBD2 (5 bases). This CDR3 region has 15 residues. Per the germline V gene, CDR1 is SGHNT and CDR2 is YENEEA. V lost 5 bases, J lost 4 bases, and 15 bases lay in between. CDR3 DNA sequence: TGTGCCAGCAGCCCAGGAGGCACACGATACAATGAGCAGTTCTTC. Amino acid sequence: CASSPGGTRYNEQFF.

This clonotype has more than one count but fewer than ten. This rearrangement joins TRBV6-5 to TRBJ1-5; a possible D gene is TRBD1 (5 bases). The ends were cut back, 7 bases at V and 0 bases at J, with 13 bases in the middle. Germline loops: CDR1 MNHEY, CDR2 SVGAGI. The CDR3 runs to 15 residues. DNA for the CDR3: TGTGCCAGCACTTGGGGGTCTTATAGCAATCAGCCCCAGCATTTT. Protein: CASTWGSYSNQPQHF.

The gene calls are TRBV13 and TRBJ2-1, with 7 nucleotides matching TRBD2. Losses at the gene ends were 5 bases for V and 2 bases for J; bases not matched to a gene: 30. Germline-derived CDR1 and CDR2 are PRHDT and FYEKMQ (reference sequence). The CDR3 is 23 amino acids. CDR3 sequence reads: CASSPLPPVRAGPRDSPYNEQFF. The CDR3 DNA reads TGTGCCAGCAGCCCCCTACCCCCAGTGAGAGCGGGGCCCCGGGATAGCCCCTACAATGAGCAGTTCTTC.

This clonotype was detected ten times or more. This chain connects TRBV5-1 to TRBJ1-1; no firm D call. CDR3 length equals 14 residues. The V gene lost 3 bases and the J gene lost 3 bases, with 12 bases spanning the gap. CDR1 is SGHRS, CDR2 YFSETQ, per germline. DNA for the CDR3: TGCGCCAGCAGCTCCTCGGGAGGCGACACTGAAGCTTTCTTT. Its protein is CASSSSGGDTEAFF. The full variable domain, completed using reference TRBV5-1 and TRBJ1-1, is KAGVTQTPRYLIKTRGQQVTLSCSPISGHRSVSWYQQTPGQGLQFLFEYFSETQRNKGNFPGRFSGRQFSNSRSEMNVSTLELGDSALYLCASSSSGGDTEAFFGQGTRLTVV.

This clonotype was seen ten or more times. The V gene is TRBV5-1, the J gene TRBJ1-1, with a tentative D call TRBD1 (5 bases). The length of the CDR3 is 13 residues. V lost 6 bases and J lost 0, with 9 bases in between. Germline V CDR1 and CDR2: SGHRS, YFSETQ. The CDR3 DNA sequence: TGCGCCAGCAATCAGGGAATGAACACTGAAGCTTTCTTT. It codes for CASNQGMNTEAFF.

This clonotype came up many times. The chain recombines TRBV19 with TRBJ2-1; TRBD2 is a possible D gene (6 bases). V was shortened by 3 bases and J by 0 bases, with 12 bases between the two germline ends. Germline V CDR1 and CDR2: LNHDA, SQIVND (reference sequence). CDR3 size: 16 residues. The CDR3 nucleotides are TGTGCCAGTAGTATCATGGGGGGAACCTCCTACAATGAGCAGTTCTTC. Residues: CASSIMGGTSYNEQFF.

Only a few counts were recorded for this clonotype. This chain uses TRBV18 with TRBJ2-5, with D unresolved. This CDR3 has 12 amino acids. CDR1 and CDR2 from the germline V gene are KGHSH and LQKENI. Between the trimmed V and J ends, which lost 6 bases and 1 base, there was a span of 6 bases. For the CDR3, the DNA is TGTGCCAGCTCGACTTCCCAAGAGACCCAGTACTTC. Translation gives CASSTSQETQYF.

This clonotype has a count of ten or more. This chain connects TRBV12-3 or TRBV12-4 to TRBJ1-2; possible D gene TRBD1, 5 bases. The CDR3 spans 14 residues. V lost 1 base, J lost 8 bases, and 14 bases lay in between. CDR3: CASSLGAGRGGYTF. Here the CDR3 DNA reads TGTGCCAGCAGTTTAGGGGCAGGGAGAGGGGGCTACACCTTC.

This clonotype has ten or more counts. J is TRBJ1-1 and V is TRBV12-3 or TRBV12-4; TRBD1 matches at 7 bases. V was pared by 6 bases and J by 0 bases, with 10 bases of the junction left unmatched. This CDR3 region has 16 residues. This CDR3 is CASSAPGGRLNTEAFF. The CDR3 region has the DNA TGTGCCAGCAGCGCCCCAGGGGGTCGCCTGAACACTGAAGCTTTCTTT.

This clonotype was counted at least ten times. The chain is built from TRBV5-1 and TRBJ2-6, with D possibly matching TRBD1 (6 bases). V lost 4 bases and J lost 0, with 11 bases in between. Germline V gives CDR1 SGHRS, CDR2 YFSETQ. The CDR3 extends over 16 amino acids. CDR3 protein: CASSPGQLSGANVLTF. CDR3 coding DNA: TGCGCCAGCAGCCCGGGACAACTCTCTGGGGCCAACGTCCTGACTTTC.

Concerning this clonotype itself: A much larger clone differs from this one at a single base, so this may be a read error. The chain combines TRBV4-3 with TRBJ1-5; D not resolved. The germline V gene encodes CDR1 LGHNA and CDR2 YSLEER. V lost 0 bases and J lost 10, with 13 bases in between. The CDR3 spans 14 residues. The CDR3 region has the DNA TGCGCCAGCAGCCAAGATCTTGCGGGTCATCCCCAGCATTTT. It codes for CASSQDLAGHPQHF.

Note on this clonotype: A much larger clone lies one base from this, so it may be a read error. The J gene is TRBJ2-7, the V gene TRBV12-3 or TRBV12-4, with D hard to call. The V end was cut by 2 bases, the J end by 9 bases, with 14 bases between. The CDR3 consists of 13 residues. For the CDR3, the DNA is TGTGCCAGCAGTTTAAGCTTAGCCCGCGGGCAGTACTTC. It specifies CASSLSLARGQYF.

This clonotype has ten or more counts. The rearrangement uses TRBV18 and TRBJ1-1; D is unresolved. This CDR3 has 15 amino acids. The germline V and J ends were trimmed by 2 bases and 6 bases, with 16 bases remaining between them. Looked up from germline, CDR1 is KGHSH and CDR2 is LQKENI. CDR3 amino acids: CASSPERTGAPEAFF. The CDR3 DNA follows: TGTGCCAGCTCACCAGAGCGGACGGGAGCGCCTGAAGCTTTCTTT.

In this sample, this clonotype turned up a few times. The genes are TRBV29-1 and TRBJ2-7, with D perhaps matching TRBD2 (7 bases). V gave up 7 bases and J gave up 2 bases, with 15 bases separating them. The germline CDR1 and CDR2 sequences are SQVTM and ANQGSEA. The CDR3 sequence is 13 residues long. The CDR3 protein is CSGGGQETYEQYF. CDR3 nucleotides: TGCAGCGGGGGGGGGCAGGAGACCTACGAGCAGTACTTC.

This clonotype was found many times. This chain links TRBV2 with TRBJ2-2, with D uncertain. Per germline, CDR1 SNHLY and CDR2 FYNNEI. Trimming removed 2 bases at V and 5 bases at J, with 6 bases between. The CDR3 has 13 amino acids. CDR3 sequence: CASSERETGELFF. CDR3 DNA: TGTGCCAGCAGTGAAAGGGAAACCGGGGAGCTGTTTTTT. Looking up the rest from reference TRBV2 and TRBJ2-2 gives the full variable domain: EPEVTQTPSHQVTQMGQEVILRCVPISNHLYFYWYRQILGQKVEFLVSFYNNEISEKSEIFDDQFSVERPDGSNFTLKIRSTKLEDSAMYFCASSERETGELFFGEGSRLTVL.

The table lists this clonotype with a few counts. The chain is built from TRBV5-4 and TRBJ2-7; D is perhaps TRBD2 (7 bases). This CDR3 contains 15 residues. V was clipped by 2 bases and J by 1 base, with 13 bases between them. Germline V CDR1 and CDR2: SGHNT, YYREEE (reference sequence). The CDR3 nucleotides read TGTGCCAGCAGCTTAGGGGGGGCTGAGTCCTACGAGCAGTACTTC. Protein product: CASSLGGAESYEQYF.

The rearrangement links TRBV7-2 to TRBJ2-3; weak D call: TRBD2 (6 bases). The CDR3 totals 17 residues. The V end lost 0 bases, the J end lost 6 bases, and 19 bases lay between the germline ends. CDR1 is SGHTA and CDR2 is FQGNSA in the germline V gene. The chain's CDR3 is CASSLAYLQASVDTQYF. The CDR3 bases are TGTGCCAGCAGCTTAGCATACCTGCAGGCTAGCGTTGATACGCAGTATTTT.

This clonotype came up a few times. The rearrangement uses TRBV12-3 or TRBV12-4 and TRBJ2-2, with 11 positions matching TRBD1. Trimming cost V 5 bases and J 4 bases; bases outside gene matches: 6. The CDR3 consists of 16 residues. CDR3 protein: CASSLRGTGGTGELFF. The CDR3 bases are TGTGCCAGCAGTCTGCGGGGGACAGGGGGCACCGGGGAGCTGTTTTTT.

This clonotype was recorded at least ten times. At one boundary the junction diverges from the germline segment, which might be a read error. The chain has TRBV5-1 and TRBJ2-3; D ambiguous. The CDR3 consists of 14 residues. Germline V gene sequence: CDR1 SGHRS, CDR2 YFSETQ. The CDR3 coding sequence is TGTGCCAGCAGTCTAGTGGGTTCCACAGATACGCAGTATTTT. It encodes CASSLVGSTDTQYF.

This clonotype was detected a few times. The chain uses TRBV7-2 and TRBJ1-2; D is unresolved. CDR1 is SGHTA, CDR2 FQGNSA, per germline. V was cut by 1 base and J by 8 bases, with 8 bases left in between. The CDR3 runs to 12 residues. DNA for the CDR3: TGTGCCAGCAGCTTAGTCAGTGGCGGCTACACCTTC. Protein sequence: CASSLVSGGYTF.

This clonotype was seen many times. The chain joins TRBV7-9 to TRBJ2-3; D uncertain. The CDR3 is 14 residues long. Germline CDR1 reads SEHNR; CDR2 reads FQNEAQ (reference sequence). V was clipped by 1 base and J by 4 bases, with 9 bases between them. The CDR3 nucleotides are TGTGCCAGCAGCTTAGAAGGCGCGCCAGATACGCAGTATTTT. This encodes CASSLEGAPDTQYF.

The chain links TRBV2 to TRBJ2-7; D is uncertain. Trimming pared 6 bases from V and 1 base from J, leaving 16 bases between. There are 15 residues in the CDR3. Germline CDR1 and CDR2: SNHLY and FYNNEI. The CDR3 here is CASRSRPSKSYEQYF. The DNA for the CDR3 is TGTGCCAGCAGGAGTCGGCCTTCGAAGTCCTACGAGCAGTACTTC.

This clonotype was recorded many times. V is TRBV10-3 and J is TRBJ2-3; TRBD2 is a possible D gene (5 bases). V lost 10 bases to trimming and J lost 6 bases, with 17 bases between them. Germline V gene data show CDR1 as ENHRY and CDR2 as SYGVKD. This CDR3 region has 13 residues. The DNA of the CDR3 is TGTGCCACCGGGGTTGAGCCTGGGGATACGCAGTATTTT. It specifies CATGVEPGDTQYF.

In its sample, this clonotype was seen many times. The J gene is TRBJ2-7, the V gene TRBV7-2, with 7 bases aligning to TRBD2. Trimming cost V 2 bases and J 2 bases; bases outside gene matches: 6. CDR1 is SGHTA, CDR2 FQGNSA, per germline. This CDR3 is built from 15 residues. The chain's CDR3 is CASSLYRGDTYEQYF. CDR3 in DNA: TGTGCCAGCAGCTTATATCGGGGGGATACCTACGAGCAGTACTTC.

In this sample, this clonotype turned up many times. The chain couples TRBV20-1 to TRBJ1-5, with a tentative D call TRBD1 (5 bases). The CDR3 has 13 amino acids. The V and J ends lost 3 bases and 7 bases respectively, with 13 bases between them. Germline V CDR1 and CDR2: DFQATT, SNEGSKA (reference sequence). The CDR3 DNA follows: TGCAGTGCTAGGGGCGGGGCAGTGCAGCCCCAGCATTTT. Its translation: CSARGGAVQPQHF.